The clone carrying this TCR beta chain was detected many times. Antigen: not known. This specimen comes from a study of identical twins. Whole-study results and caveats: Cord blood beta clonotypes that were abundant carried fewer insertions, and memory repertoires showed no such trend. Excess low generation probability was seen in twin-shared out-of-frame alpha sequences. Part of the zero-insertion signal could reflect confounding by invariant MAIT and iNKT cells.

MiXCR, run by TCRdb on the 5' RACE reads, gives a single entry per CDR3 protein. The sample records some 100,000 distinct CDR3 sequences, 5.5% to 7% being singletons. The CDR3 runs 14 residues. Per germline, CDR1 LNHDA and CDR2 SQIVND (reference sequence). Trimming shortened V by 8 bases and J by 2 bases, and 13 bases separated the two germline ends. This chain links TRBV19 with TRBJ1-5; perhaps TRBD1 as D (6 bases). This receptor was taken from a woman in her forties or fifties in good health. The specimen was memory T cells sorted from blood. This CDR3 reads CASETGTRNQPQHF. In DNA, the CDR3 is TGTGCCAGTGAAACAGGGACCCGCAATCAGCCCCAGCATTTT.